This TCR beta chain stems from a study of blood T cell repertoires in COVID-19. TCRdb's copy holds only in-frame clones and misses some; the assay was immunoSEQ multiplex PCR. The data hold just over 300,000 clones, with 90% observed a single time. Germline V lookup: CDR1 SNHLY, CDR2 FYNNEI. Trimming cost V 1 base and J 11 bases; bases outside gene matches: 4. The CDR3 is 13 amino acids. The sample taken for sequencing was PBMCs or T cells enriched from blood (not recorded which). The gene calls are TRBV2 and TRBJ1-1; TRBD1 matches at 10 bases. The sequence was collected from a woman between 18 and 29 years old with acute COVID-19. CDR3 bases: TGTGCCAGCAGTGAAGGACAGGGGGCGAATGCTTTCTTT. It specifies CASSEGQGANAFF.